The sample holds many counts of the clone carrying this T cell receptor beta chain. No antigen is known for it. Axillary draining lymph nodes of breast cancer patients supplied the node samples. This sample was taken from a study of breast tumors, draining lymph nodes, adjacent tissues. The CDR3 has 12 amino acids. V shed 4 bases, J shed 7 bases, and the junction held 6 bases outside the gene matches. Germline V gene lookup returns CDR1 SQVTM and CDR2 ANQGSEA. MiXCR was run by TCRdb on the multiplex PCR reads, yielding one entry per CDR3 protein. The data show some 100,000 distinct CDR3 sequences, around 20% seen once. Study conclusions and caveats: The data were judged consistent with most tumor T cells coming from lymph node and expanding in tumor. Tumor and nontumor repertoires were significantly more similar in luminal-like than in basal-like breast cancer. Tumors had less TCR diversity than lymph nodes, more than nontumor tissue. Tumor T cell lymph node origin was a supported hypothesis, not proven.

The sequence was obtained from a female donor with breast cancer. Some clones in this sample may be carry-over from other donors' samples. The chain joins TRBV29-1 to TRBJ2-7, with TRBD1 matching over 8 bases. Sequencing was performed on axillary lymph node tissue. The DNA for the CDR3 is TGCAGCGTTGGGACAGGGACGGGGGAGCAGTACTTC. Protein product: CSVGTGTGEQYF.